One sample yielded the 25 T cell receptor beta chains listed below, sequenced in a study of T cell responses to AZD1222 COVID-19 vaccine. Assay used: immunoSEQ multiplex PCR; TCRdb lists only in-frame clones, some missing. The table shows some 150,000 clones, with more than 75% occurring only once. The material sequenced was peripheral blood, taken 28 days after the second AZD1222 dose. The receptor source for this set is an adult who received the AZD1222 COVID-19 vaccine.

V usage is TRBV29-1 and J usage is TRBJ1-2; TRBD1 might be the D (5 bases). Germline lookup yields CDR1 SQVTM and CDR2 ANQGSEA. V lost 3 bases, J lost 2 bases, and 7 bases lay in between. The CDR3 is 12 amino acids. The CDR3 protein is CSVDAGNYGYTF. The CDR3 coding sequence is TGCAGCGTTGATGCAGGGAACTATGGCTACACCTTC.

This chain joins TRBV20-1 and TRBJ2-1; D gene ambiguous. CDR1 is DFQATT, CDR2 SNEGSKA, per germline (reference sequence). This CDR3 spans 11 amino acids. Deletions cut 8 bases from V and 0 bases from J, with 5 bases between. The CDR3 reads CSPSSYNEQFF. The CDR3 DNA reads TGCAGTCCTTCCTCCTACAATGAGCAGTTCTTC.

CDR3 sequence reads: CASTPGTGKYEQYF. The CDR3 coding sequence is TGTGCCAGCACCCCGGGGACAGGGAAGTACGAGCAGTACTTC. V usage is TRBV28 and J usage is TRBJ2-7; 9 nucleotides line up with TRBD1. J lost 4 bases, V lost 7 bases, and 8 bases had no gene match. The germline gives CDR1 MDHEN, CDR2 SYDVKM. This CDR3 has 14 amino acids.

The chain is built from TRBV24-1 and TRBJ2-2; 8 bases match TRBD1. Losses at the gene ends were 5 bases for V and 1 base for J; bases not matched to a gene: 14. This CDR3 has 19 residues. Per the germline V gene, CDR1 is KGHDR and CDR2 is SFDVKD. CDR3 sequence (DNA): TGTGCCACCAGTGGTATACAGGGGGTCGGCCGGGTGAACACCGGGGAGCTGTTTTTT. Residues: CATSGIQGVGRVNTGELFF.

CDR3 coding DNA: TGTGCCAGTAGTACCCGGGGAGGCCAAGAGACCCAGTACTTC. Protein: CASSTRGGQETQYF. The chain employs TRBV19 and TRBJ2-5, with a possible D match to TRBD2 (6 bases). Trimming took off 4 bases at V and 1 base at J, with 10 bases between the two ends. This CDR3 contains 14 residues. Germline values: CDR1 LNHDA, CDR2 SQIVND (reference sequence).

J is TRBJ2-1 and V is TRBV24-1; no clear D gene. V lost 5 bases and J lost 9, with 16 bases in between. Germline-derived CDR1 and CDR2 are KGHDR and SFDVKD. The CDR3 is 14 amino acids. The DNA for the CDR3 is TGTGCCACCAGTGGCGCCAGCCATTCCAGTGAGCAGTTCTTC. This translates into CATSGASHSSEQFF.

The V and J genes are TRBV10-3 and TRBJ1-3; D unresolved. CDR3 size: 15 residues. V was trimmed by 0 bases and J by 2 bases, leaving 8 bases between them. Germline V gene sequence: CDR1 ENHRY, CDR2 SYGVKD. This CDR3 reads CAISESSVAGNTIYF. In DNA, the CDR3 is TGTGCCATCAGTGAGTCTTCGGTTGCTGGAAACACCATATATTTT.

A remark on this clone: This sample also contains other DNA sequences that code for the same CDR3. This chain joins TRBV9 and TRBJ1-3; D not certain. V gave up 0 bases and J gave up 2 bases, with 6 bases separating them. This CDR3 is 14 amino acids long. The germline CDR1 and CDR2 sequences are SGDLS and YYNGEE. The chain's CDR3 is CASSVGGTGNTIYF. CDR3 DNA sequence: TGTGCCAGCAGCGTAGGGGGTACTGGAAACACCATATATTTT.

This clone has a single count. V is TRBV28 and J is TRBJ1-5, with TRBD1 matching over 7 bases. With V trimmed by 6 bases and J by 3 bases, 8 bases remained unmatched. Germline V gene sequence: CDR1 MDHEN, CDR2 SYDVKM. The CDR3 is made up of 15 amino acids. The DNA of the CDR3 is TGTGCCAGCAGCAGTCCCGACAGGGCCAATCAGCCCCAGCATTTT. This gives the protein CASSSPDRANQPQHF.

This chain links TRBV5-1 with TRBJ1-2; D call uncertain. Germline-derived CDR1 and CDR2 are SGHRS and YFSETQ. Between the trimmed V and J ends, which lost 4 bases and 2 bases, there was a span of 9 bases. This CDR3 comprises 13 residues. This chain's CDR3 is CASSLIPNYGYTF. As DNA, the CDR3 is TGCGCCAGCAGCCTGATTCCCAACTATGGCTACACCTTC.

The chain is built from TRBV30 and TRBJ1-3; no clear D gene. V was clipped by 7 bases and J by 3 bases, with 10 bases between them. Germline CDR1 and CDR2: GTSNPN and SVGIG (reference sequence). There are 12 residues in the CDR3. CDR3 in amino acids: CASRRRGNTIYF. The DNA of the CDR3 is TGTGCCTCCCGTCGGCGTGGAAACACCATATATTTT. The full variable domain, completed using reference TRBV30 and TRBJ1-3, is SQTIHQWPATLVQPVGSPLSLECTVEGTSNPNLYWYRQAAGRGLQLLFYSVGIGQISSEVPQNLSASRPQDRQFILSSKKLLLSDSGFYLCASRRRGNTIYFGEGSWLTVV.

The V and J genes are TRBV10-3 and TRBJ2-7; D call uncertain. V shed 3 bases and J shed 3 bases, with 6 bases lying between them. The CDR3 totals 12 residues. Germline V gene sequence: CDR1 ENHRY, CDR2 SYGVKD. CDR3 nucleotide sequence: TGTGCCATCAGTGATACAGACTACGAGCAGTACTTC. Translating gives CAISDTDYEQYF.

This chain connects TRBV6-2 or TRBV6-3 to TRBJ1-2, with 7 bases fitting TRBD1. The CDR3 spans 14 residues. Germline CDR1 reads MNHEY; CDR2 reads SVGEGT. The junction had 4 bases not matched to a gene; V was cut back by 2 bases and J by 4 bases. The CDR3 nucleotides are TGTGCCAGCAGTTACCCCCGGGACAGCTATGGCTACACCTTC. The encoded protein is CASSYPRDSYGYTF.

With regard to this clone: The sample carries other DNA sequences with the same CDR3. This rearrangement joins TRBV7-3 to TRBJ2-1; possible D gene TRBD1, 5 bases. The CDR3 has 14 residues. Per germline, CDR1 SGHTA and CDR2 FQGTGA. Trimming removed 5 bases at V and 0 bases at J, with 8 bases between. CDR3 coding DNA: TGTGCCAGCAGCCCCCAGGGCTCCTACAATGAGCAGTTCTTC. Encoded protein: CASSPQGSYNEQFF.

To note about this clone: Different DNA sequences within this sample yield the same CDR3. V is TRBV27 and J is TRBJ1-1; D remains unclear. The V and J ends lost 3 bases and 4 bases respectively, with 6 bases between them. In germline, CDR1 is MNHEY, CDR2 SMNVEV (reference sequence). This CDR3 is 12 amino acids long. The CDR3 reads CASSFLGTEAFF. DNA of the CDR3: TGTGCCAGCAGTTTTTTGGGCACTGAAGCTTTCTTT.

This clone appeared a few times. CDR3 sequence reads: CASSLVGLQNTGELFF. The CDR3 region has the DNA TGCGCCAGCAGCTTGGTGGGACTGCAAAACACCGGGGAGCTGTTTTTT. The chain combines TRBV5-1 with TRBJ2-2; perhaps TRBD2 as D (6 bases). The CDR3 is 16 amino acids. Germline V gives CDR1 SGHRS, CDR2 YFSETQ. The ends were cut back, 0 bases at V and 2 bases at J, with 11 bases in the middle. The entire variable domain, with the rest obtained from reference TRBV5-1 and TRBJ2-2, is as follows: KAGVTQTPRYLIKTRGQQVTLSCSPISGHRSVSWYQQTPGQGLQFLFEYFSETQRNKGNFPGRFSGRQFSNSRSEMNVSTLELGDSALYLCASSLVGLQNTGELFFGEGSRLTVL.

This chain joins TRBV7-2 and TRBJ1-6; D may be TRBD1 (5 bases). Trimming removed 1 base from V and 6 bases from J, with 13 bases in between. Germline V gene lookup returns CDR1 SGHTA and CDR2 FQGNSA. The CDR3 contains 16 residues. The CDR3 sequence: CASSLGGWKTNSPLHF. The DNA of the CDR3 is TGTGCCAGCAGCTTAGGGGGGTGGAAAACTAATTCACCCCTCCACTTT.

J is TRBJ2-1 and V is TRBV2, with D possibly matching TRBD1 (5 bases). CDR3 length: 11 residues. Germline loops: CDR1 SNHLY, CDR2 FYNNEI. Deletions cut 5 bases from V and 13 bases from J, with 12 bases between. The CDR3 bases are TGTGCCAGCAGTACAAAACAGGAACAGTTCTTC. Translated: CASSTKQEQFF.

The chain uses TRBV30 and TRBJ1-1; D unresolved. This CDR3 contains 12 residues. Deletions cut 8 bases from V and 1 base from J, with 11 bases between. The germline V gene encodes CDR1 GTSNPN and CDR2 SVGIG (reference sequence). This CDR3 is CARSRENTEAFF. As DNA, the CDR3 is TGTGCCCGGTCAAGGGAGAACACTGAAGCTTTCTTT.

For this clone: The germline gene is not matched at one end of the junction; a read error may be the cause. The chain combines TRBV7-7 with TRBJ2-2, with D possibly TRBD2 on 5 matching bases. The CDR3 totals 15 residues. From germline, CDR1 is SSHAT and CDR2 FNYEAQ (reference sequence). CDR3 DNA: TGTGCTAGCAGCTTATTAGCGCCACACACCGGGGAGCTGTTTTTT. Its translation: CASSLLAPHTGELFF. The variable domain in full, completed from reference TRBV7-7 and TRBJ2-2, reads GAGVSQSPRYKVTKRGQDVTLRCDPISSHATLYWYQQALGQGPEFLTYFNYEAQPDKSGLPSDRFSAERPEGSISTLTIQRTEQRDSAMYRCASSLLAPHTGELFFGEGSRLTVL.

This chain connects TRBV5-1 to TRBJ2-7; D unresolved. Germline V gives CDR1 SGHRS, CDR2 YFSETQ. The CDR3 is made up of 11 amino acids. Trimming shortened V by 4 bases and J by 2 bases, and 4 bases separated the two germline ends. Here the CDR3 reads CASSGTYEQYF. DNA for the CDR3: TGCGCCAGCAGCGGGACCTACGAGCAGTACTTC.

CDR3 residues: CASSQVILSAASGSNRYEQYF. The CDR3, as DNA: TGTGCCAGCAGCCAAGTAATACTCTCTGCTGCTAGCGGGAGTAATCGCTACGAGCAGTACTTC. The genes are TRBV3-1 (or the pseudogene TRBV3-2) and TRBJ2-7; the match to TRBD2 covers 10 bases. The germline V gene encodes CDR1 LGHDT and CDR2 YNNKEL (reference sequence). Trimming at V came to 1 base and at J to 3 bases, leaving 21 bases not matched to a gene. The CDR3 length is 21 residues.

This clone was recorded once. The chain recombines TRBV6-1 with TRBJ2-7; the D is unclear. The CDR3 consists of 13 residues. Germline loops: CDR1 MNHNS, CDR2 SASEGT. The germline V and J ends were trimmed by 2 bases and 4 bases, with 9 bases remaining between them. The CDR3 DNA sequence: TGTGCCAGCAGTGAACGGTCGAGTTACGAGCAGTACTTC. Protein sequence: CASSERSSYEQYF.

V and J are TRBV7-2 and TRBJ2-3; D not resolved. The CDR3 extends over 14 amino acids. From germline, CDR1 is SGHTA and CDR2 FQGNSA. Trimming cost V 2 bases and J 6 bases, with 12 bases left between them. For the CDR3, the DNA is TGTGCCAGCAGCTTACTGGGTGAAGTGGATACGCAGTATTTT. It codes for CASSLLGEVDTQYF.

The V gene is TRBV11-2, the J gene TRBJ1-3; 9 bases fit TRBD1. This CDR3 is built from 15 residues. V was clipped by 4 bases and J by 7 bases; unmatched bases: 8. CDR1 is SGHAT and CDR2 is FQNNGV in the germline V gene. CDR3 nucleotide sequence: TGTGCCAGCAGCTGGGAGGGACAGGGACGGAACACCATATATTTT. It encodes CASSWEGQGRNTIYF.